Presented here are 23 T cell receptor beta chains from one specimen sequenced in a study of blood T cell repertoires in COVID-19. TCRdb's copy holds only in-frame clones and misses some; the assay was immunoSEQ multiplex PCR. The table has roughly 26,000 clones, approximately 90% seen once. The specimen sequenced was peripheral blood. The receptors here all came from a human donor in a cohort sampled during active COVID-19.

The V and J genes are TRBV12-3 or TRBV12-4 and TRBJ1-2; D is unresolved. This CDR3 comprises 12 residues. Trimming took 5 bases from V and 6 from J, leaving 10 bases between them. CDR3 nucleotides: TGTGCCAGCAGTCCGCTAGAGAATGGCTACACCTTC. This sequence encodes CASSPLENGYTF.

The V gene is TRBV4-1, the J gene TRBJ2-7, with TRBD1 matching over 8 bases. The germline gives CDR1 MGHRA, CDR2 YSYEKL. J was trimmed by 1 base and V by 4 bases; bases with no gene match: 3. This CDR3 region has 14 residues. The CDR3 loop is CASSLRDRSYEQYF. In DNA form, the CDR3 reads TGCGCCAGCAGCCTAAGGGACAGGTCCTACGAGCAGTACTTC.

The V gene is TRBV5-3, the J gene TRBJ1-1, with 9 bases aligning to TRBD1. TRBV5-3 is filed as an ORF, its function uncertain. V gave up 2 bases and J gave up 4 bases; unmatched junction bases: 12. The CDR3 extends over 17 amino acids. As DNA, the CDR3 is TGTGCCAGAAGCTTTACCGGGACAGGGAGTCTGTGCACTGAAGCTTTCTTT. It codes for CARSFTGTGSLCTEAFF.

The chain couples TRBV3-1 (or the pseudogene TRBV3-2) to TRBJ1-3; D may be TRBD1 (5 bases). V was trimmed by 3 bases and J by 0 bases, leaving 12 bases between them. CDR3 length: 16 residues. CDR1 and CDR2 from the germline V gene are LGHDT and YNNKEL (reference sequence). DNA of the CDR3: TGTGCCAGCAGCCAGGACCGCAGGGTCTCTGGAAACACCATATATTTT. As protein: CASSQDRRVSGNTIYF.

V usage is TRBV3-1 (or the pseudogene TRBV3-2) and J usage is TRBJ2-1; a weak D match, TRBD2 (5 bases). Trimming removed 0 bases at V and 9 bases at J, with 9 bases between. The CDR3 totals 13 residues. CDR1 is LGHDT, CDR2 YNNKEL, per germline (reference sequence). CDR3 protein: CASSQEGEGEQFF. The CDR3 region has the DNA TGTGCCAGCAGCCAAGAGGGAGAGGGTGAGCAGTTCTTC.

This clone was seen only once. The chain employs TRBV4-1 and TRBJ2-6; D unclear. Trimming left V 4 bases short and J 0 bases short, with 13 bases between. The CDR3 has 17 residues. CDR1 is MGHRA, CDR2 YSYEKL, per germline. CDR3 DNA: TGCGCCAGCAGCCCTCCCGCGGAGAGCTCTGGGGCCAACGTCCTGACTTTC. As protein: CASSPPAESSGANVLTF.

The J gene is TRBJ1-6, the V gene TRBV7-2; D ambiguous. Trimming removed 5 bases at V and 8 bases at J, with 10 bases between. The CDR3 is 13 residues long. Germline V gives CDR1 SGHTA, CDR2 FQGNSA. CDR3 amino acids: CASSPEIHSPLHF. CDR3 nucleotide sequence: TGTGCCAGCAGCCCGGAGATTCATTCACCCCTCCACTTT.

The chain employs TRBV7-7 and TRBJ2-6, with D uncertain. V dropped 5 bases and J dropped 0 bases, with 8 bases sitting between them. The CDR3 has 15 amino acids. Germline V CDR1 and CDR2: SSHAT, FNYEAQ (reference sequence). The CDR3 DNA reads TGTGCCAGCAGCCCCCCCGGCTCTGGGGCCAACGTCCTGACTTTC. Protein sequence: CASSPPGSGANVLTF.

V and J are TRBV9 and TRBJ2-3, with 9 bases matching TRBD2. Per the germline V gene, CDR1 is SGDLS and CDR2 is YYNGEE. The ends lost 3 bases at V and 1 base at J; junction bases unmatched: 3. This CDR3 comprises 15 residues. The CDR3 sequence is CASSGRGGGTDTQYF. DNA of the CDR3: TGTGCCAGCAGCGGGCGGGGGGGCGGCACAGATACGCAGTATTTT. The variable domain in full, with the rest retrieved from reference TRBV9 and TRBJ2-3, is DSGVTQTPKHLITATGQRVTLRCSPRSGDLSVYWYQQSLDQGLQFLIQYYNGEERAKGNILERFSAQQFPDLHSELNLSSLELGDSALYFCASSGRGGGTDTQYFGPGTRLTVL.

CDR3 DNA sequence: TGCAGCGTTGTCTCAGGATCTGGGGCCAACGTCCTGACTTTC. Translation gives CSVVSGSGANVLTF. V and J are TRBV29-1 and TRBJ2-6; no clear D gene. V dropped 4 bases and J dropped 1 base, with 8 bases sitting between them. Germline V lookup: CDR1 SQVTM, CDR2 ANQGSEA. This CDR3 contains 14 residues.

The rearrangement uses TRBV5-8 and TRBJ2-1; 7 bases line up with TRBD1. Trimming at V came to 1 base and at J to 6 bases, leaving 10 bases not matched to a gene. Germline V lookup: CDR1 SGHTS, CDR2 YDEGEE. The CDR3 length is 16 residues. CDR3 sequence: CASSLTETGYGNEQFF. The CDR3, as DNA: TGTGCCAGCAGCTTGACGGAGACAGGGTATGGCAATGAGCAGTTCTTC.

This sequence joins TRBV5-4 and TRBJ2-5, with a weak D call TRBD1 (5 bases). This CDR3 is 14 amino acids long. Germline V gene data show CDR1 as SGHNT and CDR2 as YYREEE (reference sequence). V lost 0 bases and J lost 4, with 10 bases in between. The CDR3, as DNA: TGTGCCAGCAGCTTGGTGAACCAGGGAGAGACCCAGTACTTC. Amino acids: CASSLVNQGETQYF. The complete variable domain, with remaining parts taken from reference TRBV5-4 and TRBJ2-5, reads ETGVTQSPTHLIKTRGQQVTLRCSSQSGHNTVSWYQQALGQGPQFIFQYYREEENGRGNFPPRFSGLQFPNYSSELNVNALELDDSALYLCASSLVNQGETQYFGPGTRLLVL.

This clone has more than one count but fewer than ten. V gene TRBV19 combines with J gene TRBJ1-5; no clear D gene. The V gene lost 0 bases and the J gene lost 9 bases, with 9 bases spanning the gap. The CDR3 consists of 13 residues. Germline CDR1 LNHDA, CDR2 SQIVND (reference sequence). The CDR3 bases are TGTGCCAGTAGTATAGACCCCACGGGGCCCCAGCATTTT. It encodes CASSIDPTGPQHF. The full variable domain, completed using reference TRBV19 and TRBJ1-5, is DGGITQSPKYLFRKEGQNVTLSCEQNLNHDAMYWYRQDPGQGLRLIYYSQIVNDFQKGDIAEGYSVSREKKESFPLTVTSAQKNPTAFYLCASSIDPTGPQHFGDGTRLSIL.

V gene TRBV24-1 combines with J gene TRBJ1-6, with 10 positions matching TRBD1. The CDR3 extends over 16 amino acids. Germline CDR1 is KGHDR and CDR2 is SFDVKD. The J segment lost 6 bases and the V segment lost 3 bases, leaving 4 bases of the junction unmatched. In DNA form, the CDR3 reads TGTGCCACCAGTGATAGTCGGACAGGGGGTAATTCACCCCTCCACTTT. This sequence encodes CATSDSRTGGNSPLHF.

The CDR3 sequence is CASSFGGMGNEQFF. CDR3 DNA sequence: TGTGCCAGCAGCTTCGGGGGTATGGGGAATGAGCAGTTCTTC. V and J are TRBV7-9 and TRBJ2-1; the D gene is possibly TRBD2 (6 bases). Germline V lookup: CDR1 SEHNR, CDR2 FQNEAQ (reference sequence). V dropped 3 bases and J dropped 7 bases, with 13 bases sitting between them. There are 14 residues in the CDR3.

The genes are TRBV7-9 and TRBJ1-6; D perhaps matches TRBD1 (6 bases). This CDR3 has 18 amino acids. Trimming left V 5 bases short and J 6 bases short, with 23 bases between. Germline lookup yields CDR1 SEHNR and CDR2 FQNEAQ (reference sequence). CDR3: CASSPKFSSDRRNSPLHF. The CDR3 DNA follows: TGTGCCAGCAGCCCGAAATTCAGTTCGGACAGACGTAATTCACCCCTCCACTTT.

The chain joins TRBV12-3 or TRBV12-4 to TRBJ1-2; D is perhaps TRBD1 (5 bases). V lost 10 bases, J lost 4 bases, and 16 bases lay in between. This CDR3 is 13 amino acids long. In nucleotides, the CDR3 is TGTGCCACTAAATCCAGGGATTTCTATGGCTACACCTTC. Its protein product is CATKSRDFYGYTF.

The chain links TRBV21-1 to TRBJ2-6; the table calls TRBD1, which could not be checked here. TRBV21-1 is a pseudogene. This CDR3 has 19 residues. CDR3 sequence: CASSKALRDRGPGANVLTF. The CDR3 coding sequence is TGTGCCAGCAGCAAAGCGCTTAGGGACAGGGGGCCTGGGGCCAACGTCCTGACTTTC.

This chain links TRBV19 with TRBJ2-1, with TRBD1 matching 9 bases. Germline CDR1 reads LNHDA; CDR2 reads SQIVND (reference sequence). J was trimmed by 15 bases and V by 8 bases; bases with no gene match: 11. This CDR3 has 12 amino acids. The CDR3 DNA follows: TGTGCCAGTTGGAGGGACAGGGCAATAGGGTTCTTC. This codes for CASWRDRAIGFF.

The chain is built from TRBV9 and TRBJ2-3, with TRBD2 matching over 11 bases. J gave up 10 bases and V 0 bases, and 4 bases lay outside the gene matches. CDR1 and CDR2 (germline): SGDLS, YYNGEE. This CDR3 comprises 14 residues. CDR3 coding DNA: TGTGCCAGCAGCGTAGATCCTAGCGGGGGGTCGCAGTATTTT. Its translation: CASSVDPSGGSQYF.

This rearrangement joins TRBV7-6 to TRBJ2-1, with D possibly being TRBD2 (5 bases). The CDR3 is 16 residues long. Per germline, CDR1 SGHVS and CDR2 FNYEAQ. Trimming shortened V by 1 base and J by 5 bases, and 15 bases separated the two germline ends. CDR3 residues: CASSLVFEGRDNEQFF. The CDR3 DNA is TGTGCCAGCAGCTTAGTTTTTGAGGGCCGCGACAATGAGCAGTTCTTC.

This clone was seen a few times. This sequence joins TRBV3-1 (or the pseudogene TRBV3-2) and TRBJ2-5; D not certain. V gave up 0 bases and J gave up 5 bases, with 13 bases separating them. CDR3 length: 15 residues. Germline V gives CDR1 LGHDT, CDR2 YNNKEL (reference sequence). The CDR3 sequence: CASSQESLRRETQYF. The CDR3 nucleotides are TGTGCCAGCAGCCAAGAGTCCCTACGGCGGGAGACCCAGTACTTC.

The CDR3 bases are TGTGCCAGCAGCACGGGACTAGCAGGGACCCAGTACTTC. Encoded protein: CASSTGLAGTQYF. The chain uses TRBV11-1 and TRBJ2-5, with 9 positions matching TRBD2. The CDR3 covers 13 residues. Trimming cost V 5 bases and J 7 bases; bases outside gene matches: 5. Per the germline V gene, CDR1 is SGHAT and CDR2 is FQDESV (reference sequence).